The rows below give T cell receptor beta chains drawn from one sample of a study of blood T cells in healthy people across ages. From the 5' RACE reads, TCRdb called clonotypes with MiXCR, one entry per CDR3 protein. Found here are approximately 600,000 distinct CDR3 sequences, roughly 53% of them singletons; the top ten hold more than 35%. The specimen sequenced was blood. The receptors here all came from a man aged 55 to 69 in good health. CDR3s include the opening cysteine and the closing phenylalanine or tryptophan. A D gene is named only where the DNA matches it firmly. Size is omitted from some rows. Given values are once, few, many or a class for expanded clones.

j_gene: TRBJ2-3
d_gene: -
abundance: -
v_gene: TRBV7-9
CDR3nt: TGTGCCAGCAGCCAAGGGACGGCGTCGCGCACAGATACGCAGTATTTT
CDR3aa: CASSQGTASRTDTQYF

j_gene: TRBJ2-2
d_gene: -
abundance: once
v_gene: TRBV20-1
CDR3nt: TGCAGTGCTAGAGATCTGGGGAGGTCGGGCACCGGGGAGCTGTTTTTT
CDR3aa: CSARDLGRSGTGELFF

j_gene: TRBJ2-1
d_gene: -
abundance: few
v_gene: TRBV15
CDR3nt: TGTGCCACCAGCAGAGTGCGACCCCAGGGAGCCAGTGAGCAGTTCTTC
CDR3aa: CATSRVRPQGASEQFF

j_gene: TRBJ2-3
d_gene: TRBD1
abundance: few
v_gene: TRBV24-1
CDR3nt: TGTGCCACCAGTGATCGAGGGACAGGGCGGACAGATACGCAGTATTTT
CDR3aa: CATSDRGTGRTDTQYF

j_gene: TRBJ2-7
d_gene: TRBD2
abundance: -
v_gene: TRBV2
CDR3nt: TGTGCCAGCACCCTAGCGGGCCTAACCTACGAGCAGTACTTC
CDR3aa: CASTLAGLTYEQYF

j_gene: TRBJ2-5
d_gene: -
abundance: -
v_gene: TRBV5-1
CDR3nt: TGCGCCAGTAGCTCCCGAGCGGGCAAGGAGACCCAGTACTTC
CDR3aa: CASSSRAGKETQYF

j_gene: TRBJ2-5
d_gene: TRBD2
abundance: few
v_gene: TRBV10-3
CDR3nt: TGTGCCATCAGAGGGACTAGCGGGGGCCATCAGATGGAGACCCAGTACTTC
CDR3aa: CAIRGTSGGHQMETQYF

j_gene: TRBJ2-1
d_gene: -
abundance: -
v_gene: TRBV24-1
CDR3nt: TGTGCCACCAGTGATCCAAGACAGGTCCACAATGAGCAGTTCTTC
CDR3aa: CATSDPRQVHNEQFF

j_gene: TRBJ2-5
d_gene: -
abundance: few
v_gene: TRBV10-2
CDR3nt: TGCGCCAGCAAGAAAGCTAGGAAAGAGACCCAGTACTTC
CDR3aa: CASKKARKETQYF

j_gene: TRBJ2-7
d_gene: TRBD1
abundance: once
v_gene: TRBV20-1
CDR3nt: TGCGGTGCTCAGACAGGGGGCAGATCCACCTACGAGCAGTACTTC
CDR3aa: CGAQTGGRSTYEQYF

j_gene: TRBJ1-2
d_gene: -
abundance: many
v_gene: TRBV27
CDR3nt: TGTGCCAGCAGTTCCCCAGGGAGGTTGGGGGGCTACACCTTC
CDR3aa: CASSSPGRLGGYTF

j_gene: TRBJ2-7
d_gene: TRBD1
abundance: -
v_gene: TRBV5-1
CDR3nt: TGCGCCAGCAGCTTTGGGACAGGGGAGACCTACGAGCAGTACTTC
CDR3aa: CASSFGTGETYEQYF

j_gene: TRBJ1-2
d_gene: -
abundance: -
v_gene: TRBV27
CDR3nt: TGTGCCAGCAGCCTCCAGGGTCCCTATGGCTACACCTTC
CDR3aa: CASSLQGPYGYTF

j_gene: TRBJ1-2
d_gene: -
abundance: -
v_gene: TRBV7-9
CDR3nt: TGTGCCAGCAGCTTAGGGAGGGACACGTATGGCTACACCTTC
CDR3aa: CASSLGRDTYGYTF

j_gene: TRBJ1-2
d_gene: -
abundance: -
v_gene: TRBV6-1
CDR3nt: TGTGCCAGCGTCCAGGTGTCTTATGGCTACACCTTC
CDR3aa: CASVQVSYGYTF

j_gene: TRBJ2-3
d_gene: TRBD2
abundance: -
v_gene: TRBV12-3/TRBV12-4
CDR3nt: TGTGCCAGCAGTCCCTTAGCGGGGCGAGAAGATACGCAGTATTTT
CDR3aa: CASSPLAGREDTQYF

j_gene: TRBJ2-7
d_gene: TRBD2
abundance: few
v_gene: TRBV27
CDR3nt: TGTGCCAGCAGTTTAGCGGGGGTGTCCTACGAGCAGTACTTC
CDR3aa: CASSLAGVSYEQYF

j_gene: TRBJ2-1
d_gene: TRBD2
abundance: -
v_gene: TRBV7-9
CDR3nt: TGTGCCAGCAGGCCTAGCGGGGGCCCTCTTTACAATGAGCAGTTCTTC
CDR3aa: CASRPSGGPLYNEQFF

j_gene: TRBJ1-5
d_gene: -
abundance: -
v_gene: TRBV12-3/TRBV12-4
CDR3nt: TGTGCCAGCAGTTTAGAGGGGTACGGGAGCAATCAGCCCCAGCATTTT
CDR3aa: CASSLEGYGSNQPQHF

j_gene: TRBJ1-6
d_gene: -
abundance: -
v_gene: TRBV6-6
CDR3nt: TGTGCCAGCAGTTACTCGATCCAGGGCGGCTCACCCCTCCACTTT
CDR3aa: CASSYSIQGGSPLHF

j_gene: TRBJ2-2
d_gene: TRBD1
abundance: once
v_gene: TRBV9
CDR3nt: TGTGCCAGCAGCATCGGGACAGGGCCTAACACCGGGGAGCTGTTTTTT
CDR3aa: CASSIGTGPNTGELFF

j_gene: TRBJ2-5
d_gene: TRBD2
abundance: -
v_gene: TRBV11-2
CDR3nt: TGTGCCAGCAGCCCAGAGCGGGGGCAGTTCCAAGAGACCCAGTACTTC
CDR3aa: CASSPERGQFQETQYF

j_gene: TRBJ2-1
d_gene: -
abundance: -
v_gene: TRBV5-1
CDR3nt: TGCGCCAGCAGCTTGCGCTCAGATTCCAATGAGCAGTTCTTC
CDR3aa: CASSLRSDSNEQFF

j_gene: TRBJ2-5
d_gene: TRBD1
abundance: -
v_gene: TRBV5-1
CDR3nt: TGCGCCAGCAGCCGCTGGACAGGGTCAGAGACCCAGTACTTC
CDR3aa: CASSRWTGSETQYF